These T cell receptor beta chains were read from a single sample in a study of T cell responses to AZD1222 COVID-19 vaccine. Data came from immunoSEQ multiplex PCR; TCRdb stores just in-frame clones and leaves some out. This sample has roughly 150,000 clones, with under 95% found just once. The material was peripheral blood, obtained 28 days after the second AZD1222 dose. The receptor source for this set is an adult who received the AZD1222 COVID-19 vaccine. Both conserved end residues are part of each CDR3. A D gene is named only where the DNA matches it firmly. For some rows the clone size is stated as once, few or many, or as a class when expanded; others skip it.

CDR3 protein,CDR3 DNA,V gene,clone size,D gene,J gene
CATSREKGLVYGYTF,TGTGCCACCAGCAGAGAGAAGGGTTTGGTATATGGCTACACCTTC,TRBV15,-,-,TRBJ1-2
CASSDRDQPQHF,TGTGCCAGTAGTGACAGGGATCAGCCCCAGCATTTT,TRBV19,-,TRBD1,TRBJ1-5
CASSLVTLNNEQFF,TGTGCCAGCAGCTTAGTCACGCTAAACAATGAGCAGTTCTTC,TRBV7-8,-,-,TRBJ2-1
CASSEAARHQPQHF,TGCGCCAGCAGTGAAGCCGCCAGACATCAGCCCCAGCATTTT,TRBV10-1,-,-,TRBJ1-5
CASSPEGRALSYEQYF,TGCGCCAGCAGCCCTGAAGGCAGGGCACTCTCCTACGAGCAGTACTTC,TRBV5-1,-,-,TRBJ2-7
CASSLDRGTQETQYF,TGCGCCAGCAGCTTGGACAGGGGTACCCAAGAGACCCAGTACTTC,TRBV5-1,-,TRBD1,TRBJ2-5
CASHSGGPLAGAYNEQFF,TGTGCCAGCCACTCAGGTGGACCGTTAGCTGGCGCCTACAATGAGCAGTTCTTC,TRBV27,-,-,TRBJ2-1
CSVVLDLHQPQHF,TGCAGCGTTGTTCTGGACCTTCATCAGCCCCAGCATTTT,TRBV29-1,-,-,TRBJ1-5
CAISPGLAGDKNNEQFF,TGTGCCATCAGCCCAGGACTAGCGGGAGATAAGAACAATGAGCAGTTCTTC,TRBV10-3,once,TRBD2,TRBJ2-1
CAWSVGSNQPQHF,TGTGCCTGGAGTGTAGGTAGCAATCAGCCCCAGCATTTT,TRBV30,-,-,TRBJ1-5
CASSIAGNVLETQYF,TGTGCCAGTAGTATCGCAGGGAACGTTTTAGAGACCCAGTACTTC,TRBV19,-,-,TRBJ2-5
CASSLGTPGGPLNEQFF,TGTGCCAGCAGCTTAGGGACTCCGGGAGGCCCCCTCAATGAGCAGTTCTTC,TRBV7-2,once,TRBD2,TRBJ2-1
CASSLVRQGLNTEAFF,TGTGCCAGCAGCTTAGTCAGGCAGGGACTGAACACTGAAGCTTTCTTT,TRBV7-9,-,-,TRBJ1-1
CAISDAPGLPSTDTQYF,TGTGCCATCAGTGATGCCCCGGGACTACCGAGCACAGATACGCAGTATTTT,TRBV10-3,-,TRBD2,TRBJ2-3
CACNPSGGYEQYF,TGTGCCTGCAACCCTAGCGGGGGGTACGAGCAGTACTTC,TRBV30,-,TRBD2,TRBJ2-7
CASSAGGDNEKLFF,TGTGCCAGCAGCGCAGGGGGTGATAATGAAAAACTGTTTTTT,TRBV2,-,TRBD1,TRBJ1-4
CASRAETYEQYF,TGTGCCAGCCGCGCTGAGACCTACGAGCAGTACTTC,TRBV28,-,-,TRBJ2-7